There are many counts of the clone carrying this TCR beta chain. Its antigen is not known. The data originate from a study of Graves' ophthalmopathy and Graves' hyperthyroidism. Study summary: Hyperthyroidism is called stable when no ophthalmopathy develops within 18 months of follow-up. The study, taken as a whole, reports: Most thyroid clonotypes with frequency above 0.001 were detected in blood too. Ophthalmopathy progression predictions by the model showed about 75% specificity and approximately 67% sensitivity.

TCR beta CDR3 amplification used RNA transcripts. RT-PCR was first run with HTBI primers, then multiplex PCR in a second round. TCRdb used MiXCR to reprocess the multiplex PCR reads, holding one entry per CDR3 protein. The profile shows 1 million to 1.3 million distinct CDR3 sequences, less than 45% of them singletons. CDR1 and CDR2 (germline): DFQATT, SNEGSKA (reference sequence). The CDR3 has 13 residues. Between the trimmed V and J ends, which lost 5 bases and 0 bases, there was a span of 10 bases. The J gene is TRBJ2-5, the V gene TRBV20-1; D may be TRBD2 (5 bases). The TCR originated in an adult man with Graves' hyperthyroidism. The sequencing input was peripheral blood or thyroid tissue (not recorded which). The CDR3 coding sequence is TGCAGTGCTGCGGACTGGTACCAAGAGACCCAGTACTTC. Its translation: CSAADWYQETQYF.